Below are 15 T cell receptor beta chains sequenced from a single sample in a study of blood T cell repertoires in COVID-19. Profiled with immunoSEQ multiplex PCR; TCRdb holds only in-frame clones, not every one. The sample contains roughly 200,000 clones, about nine tenths of which appear only once. The sample taken for sequencing was PBMCs or T cells enriched from blood (not recorded which). Receptors originate from a woman in her forties or fifties in a cohort exposed to, infected with or recovered from COVID-19 (not recorded which).

CDR3 DNA sequence: TGTGCCAGCAGTTTAGATGGAGGGTACACAGATACGCAGTATTTT. Protein sequence: CASSLDGGYTDTQYF. This chain links TRBV28 with TRBJ2-3; D is perhaps TRBD2 (6 bases). This CDR3 region has 15 residues. V was pared by 2 bases and J by 2 bases, with 11 bases between. The germline gives CDR1 MDHEN, CDR2 SYDVKM.

The V gene is TRBV3-1 (or the pseudogene TRBV3-2), the J gene TRBJ2-2; D gene uncertain. CDR3 length equals 13 residues. The V end lost 2 bases, the J end lost 6 bases, and 7 bases lay between the germline ends. Per the germline V gene, CDR1 is LGHDT and CDR2 is YNNKEL (reference sequence). The CDR3 coding sequence is TGTGCCAGCAGCCAAAGCCAGGCCGGGGAGCTGTTTTTT. This translates into CASSQSQAGELFF.

The genes are TRBV4-1 and TRBJ1-1; 7 bases map to TRBD1. Germline CDR1 is MGHRA and CDR2 is YSYEKL. The CDR3 is 15 amino acids. V lost 2 bases, J lost 3 bases, and 6 bases stayed unmatched. DNA of the CDR3: TGCGCCAGCAGCCAATTACAGGGGCAGGACACTGAAGCTTTCTTT. The encoded protein is CASSQLQGQDTEAFF.

The chain joins TRBV4-3 to TRBJ1-6; no firm D call. V was trimmed by 1 base and J by 7 bases, leaving 5 bases between them. This CDR3 has 13 residues. Germline V lookup: CDR1 LGHNA, CDR2 YSLEER. The CDR3 sequence: CASSQGHNSPLHF. The CDR3 DNA sequence: TGCGCCAGCAGCCAAGGGCACAATTCACCCCTCCACTTT.

The chain has TRBV5-1 and TRBJ1-1; D is perhaps TRBD1 (5 bases). Germline CDR1 reads SGHRS; CDR2 reads YFSETQ. Trimming removed 0 bases from V and 1 base from J, with 19 bases in between. The CDR3 has 18 amino acids. Here the CDR3 DNA reads TGCGCCAGCAGCTTGGAGCTTTCGGGGGGTGTACCGAACACTGAAGCTTTCTTT. It encodes CASSLELSGGVPNTEAFF.

This clone was detected only a few times. The chain combines TRBV2 with TRBJ1-2; maybe TRBD1 (5 bases). This CDR3 region has 13 residues. Germline assignment: CDR1 SNHLY and CDR2 FYNNEI. The V and J ends lost 2 bases and 4 bases respectively, with 8 bases between them. The CDR3 sequence is CASSETGSYGYTF. Here the CDR3 DNA reads TGTGCCAGCAGTGAAACAGGCTCCTATGGCTACACCTTC.

CDR3 sequence reads: CARSCSTGGMEGYTF. The CDR3 coding sequence is TGTGCCAGAAGCTGTTCGACAGGGGGCATGGAGGGCTACACCTTC. This chain connects TRBV5-3 to TRBJ1-2, with TRBD1 matching 10 bases. TRBV5-3 is assigned to the ORF class and has an uncertain function. This CDR3 comprises 15 residues. With V trimmed by 3 bases and J by 8 bases, 10 bases remained unmatched.

This chain joins TRBV5-4 and TRBJ2-5, with 7 bases that match TRBD2. Germline CDR1 reads SGHNT; CDR2 reads YYREEE (reference sequence). With 3 bases clipped from V and 5 bases from J, the junction kept 10 bases outside the gene matches. This CDR3 has 15 amino acids. CDR3 region: CASSSIAGEGETQYF. The DNA for the CDR3 is TGTGCCAGCAGCTCGATAGCGGGTGAGGGGGAGACCCAGTACTTC.

The chain employs TRBV5-1 and TRBJ2-1, with TRBD2 matching 10 bases. V was pared by 4 bases and J by 6 bases, with 4 bases of the junction left unmatched. The CDR3 is 14 residues long. Per germline, CDR1 SGHRS and CDR2 YFSETQ. CDR3 loop: CASSSGGAINEQFF. The CDR3 DNA reads as TGCGCCAGCAGCAGCGGGGGGGCTATCAATGAGCAGTTCTTC.

This sequence joins TRBV28 and TRBJ1-3; TRBD1 matches at 7 bases. V shed 4 bases and J 2 bases; nucleotides not matched to a gene: 17. Per germline, CDR1 MDHEN and CDR2 SYDVKM. The CDR3 consists of 19 residues. DNA for the CDR3: TGTGCCAGCAGTTCCTACTCTTCCCAGCCGCAGGGGGCTGGAAACACCATATATTTT. Amino acid sequence: CASSSYSSQPQGAGNTIYF.

The rearrangement uses TRBV11-2 and TRBJ1-2; 8 positions match TRBD1. J was trimmed by 6 bases and V by 2 bases; bases with no gene match: 11. CDR1 SGHAT and CDR2 FQNNGV come from the germline V gene. CDR3 length equals 16 residues. As DNA, the CDR3 is TGTGCCAGCAGCTTATCGTTCTTAAGGACAGGGCATGGCTACACCTTC. Translation gives CASSLSFLRTGHGYTF.

CDR3 region: CATSADDPSSYNEQFF. CDR3 nucleotides: TGTGCCACCAGTGCCGACGACCCTAGCTCCTACAATGAGCAGTTCTTC. The chain has TRBV24-1 and TRBJ2-1; D gene unclear. V was cut by 5 bases and J by 0 bases, with 13 bases left in between. CDR1 KGHDR and CDR2 SFDVKD come from the germline V gene. This CDR3 spans 16 amino acids.

The gene calls are TRBV7-8 and TRBJ1-6, with 8 bases lining up with TRBD1. CDR3 size: 16 residues. Germline CDR1 reads SGHVS; CDR2 reads FQNEAQ. The ends lost 5 bases at V and 3 bases at J; junction bases unmatched: 6. The CDR3 region is CASSDYRGDYNSPLHF. The CDR3 DNA reads TGTGCCAGCAGCGACTACAGGGGGGACTATAATTCACCCCTCCACTTT.

The rearrangement uses TRBV11-2 and TRBJ2-5; 7 bases fit TRBD1. V shed 4 bases and J 2 bases; nucleotides not matched to a gene: 1. Per germline, CDR1 SGHAT and CDR2 FQNNGV. The CDR3 runs 13 residues. The CDR3 spells CASSSQGQETQYF. Written as DNA, the CDR3 is TGTGCCAGCAGCTCACAGGGGCAAGAGACCCAGTACTTC.

The J gene is TRBJ1-2, the V gene TRBV18; D is unresolved. The CDR3 has 13 amino acids. The V and J ends lost 6 bases and 2 bases respectively, with 10 bases between them. The germline V gene encodes CDR1 KGHSH and CDR2 LQKENI. CDR3 sequence reads: CASSHGENYGYTF. CDR3 in DNA: TGTGCCAGCTCGCACGGGGAGAACTATGGCTACACCTTC.